The clone carrying this T cell receptor (beta chain) was picked up one time. Its antigen is undetermined. This specimen comes from a study of cytomegalovirus exposure and HLA in healthy donors. Findings of the study overall: A missense variant in DCLRE1C was later tied to TCR beta V- and J-gene trimming.

Everyone who donated was a healthy bone marrow donor. The donors, nominally healthy at sampling, likely had unrecorded immune exposures. PCR involved 60 Vbeta and 13 Jbeta primers. The protocol was immunoSEQ multiplex PCR, while the TCRdb copy is restricted to in-frame clones and leaves out a portion. The sample includes 100,000 to 150,000 clones, 80% of them seen just once. Material for sequencing was PBMCs. The sequence was collected from a man in his forties in good health and CMV-seronegative.

Here the CDR3 reads CASSFQGDANQPQHF. The CDR3 coding sequence is TGCGCCAGCAGCTTTCAGGGGGATGCCAATCAGCCCCAGCATTTT. The gene calls are TRBV5-1 and TRBJ1-5; 7 bases map to TRBD1. The CDR3 has 15 amino acids. Germline CDR1 reads SGHRS; CDR2 reads YFSETQ. J was trimmed by 3 bases and V by 2 bases; bases with no gene match: 5.